Following are 13 T cell receptor beta chains from one sample sequenced in a study of blood T cell repertoires in COVID-19. Method: immunoSEQ multiplex PCR; TCRdb's copy keeps in-frame clones and lacks some. The sample has under 300,000 clones; about 82% are singletons. The specimen sequenced was peripheral blood. The source is a man older than 75 with acute or convalescent COVID-19.

The gene calls are TRBV7-9 and TRBJ1-1; D is unresolved. V dropped 1 base and J dropped 0 bases, with 6 bases sitting between them. This CDR3 is built from 14 residues. CDR1 is SEHNR, CDR2 FQNEAQ, per germline (reference sequence). The CDR3 sequence is CASSLERMNTEAFF. The CDR3 DNA reads as TGTGCCAGCAGCTTAGAGCGGATGAACACTGAAGCTTTCTTT.

The rearrangement links TRBV5-1 to TRBJ2-7; 12 nucleotides agree with TRBD2. The junction had 8 bases not matched to a gene; V was cut back by 2 bases and J by 2 bases. The CDR3 length is 17 residues. The germline CDR1 and CDR2 sequences are SGHRS and YFSETQ. CDR3 sequence (DNA): TGCGCCAGCAGCTTTGGGCCGACTAGCGGGAGCCCCTACGAGCAGTACTTC. It codes for CASSFGPTSGSPYEQYF.

This clone has a handful of counts. The genes are TRBV27 and TRBJ2-1, with D perhaps matching TRBD2 (6 bases). The CDR3 totals 16 residues. Between the trimmed V and J ends, which lost 3 bases and 2 bases, there was a span of 14 bases. CDR1 is MNHEY, CDR2 SMNVEV, per germline (reference sequence). The CDR3 spells CASSLESGRTYNEQFF. CDR3 nucleotide sequence: TGTGCCAGCAGTTTGGAATCAGGGAGGACCTACAATGAGCAGTTCTTC.

This chain uses TRBV7-9 with TRBJ2-1, with TRBD2 matching over 10 bases. Trimming at V came to 2 bases and at J to 3 bases, leaving 4 bases not matched to a gene. The CDR3 length is 16 residues. CDR1 and CDR2 from the germline V gene are SEHNR and FQNEAQ (reference sequence). The CDR3 protein is CASSLLASGSYNEQFF. DNA for the CDR3: TGTGCCAGCAGCTTACTGGCTAGCGGGAGCTACAATGAGCAGTTCTTC.

CDR3 sequence reads: CASSLGAGGLGYTF. In DNA form, the CDR3 reads TGTGCCAGCAGTCTAGGGGCAGGGGGCCTTGGCTACACCTTC. The chain employs TRBV28 and TRBJ1-2; 8 bases line up with TRBD1. CDR1 and CDR2 (germline): MDHEN, SYDVKM. This CDR3 has 14 amino acids. V lost 5 bases to trimming and J lost 7 bases; unmatched junction nucleotides: 9.

V usage is TRBV7-9 and J usage is TRBJ2-7, with D possibly being TRBD2 (5 bases). The CDR3 is 15 amino acids. The germline V gene encodes CDR1 SEHNR and CDR2 FQNEAQ (reference sequence). Trimming removed 5 bases at V and 3 bases at J, with 17 bases between. CDR3 in amino acids: CASSPGSKEDYEQYF. The CDR3 DNA reads as TGTGCCAGCAGCCCCGGCAGTAAGGAGGACTACGAGCAGTACTTC.

This chain uses TRBV5-1 with TRBJ2-1, with D possibly matching TRBD1 (5 bases). From germline, CDR1 is SGHRS and CDR2 YFSETQ. The V end lost 4 bases, the J end lost 14 bases, and 19 bases lay between the germline ends. CDR3 length: 13 residues. The CDR3 region has the DNA TGCGCCAGCAGCCCAGGGCCCTTAGGGGCGAAGTTCTTC. Its translation: CASSPGPLGAKFF.

CDR3 sequence: CASSPTGSGNTIYF. DNA of the CDR3: TGTGCCAGCAGCCCAACAGGGTCTGGAAACACCATATATTTT. The chain has TRBV11-3 and TRBJ1-3, with a weak D call TRBD1 (6 bases). Germline loops: CDR1 SGHNT, CDR2 YENEEA. CDR3 length equals 14 residues. The V gene lost 5 bases and the J gene lost 1 base, with 9 bases spanning the gap.

This clone was counted a single time. The chain recombines TRBV14 with TRBJ1-1, with 9 bases matching TRBD1. This CDR3 has 16 amino acids. V trimming: 2 bases; J trimming: 8 bases; junction bases outside the gene matches: 12. Germline V CDR1 and CDR2: SGHDN, FVKESK. CDR3 bases: TGTGCCAGCAGCCAACCCCGGGACAGGGTTCCTCCAGAAGCTTTCTTT. This gives the protein CASSQPRDRVPPEAFF.

This chain connects TRBV5-1 to TRBJ2-7; 7 bases match TRBD1. In germline, CDR1 is SGHRS, CDR2 YFSETQ. The CDR3 runs to 14 residues. V was pared by 4 bases and J by 2 bases, with 6 bases of the junction left unmatched. The CDR3 DNA sequence: TGCGCCAGCAGCCCACAGGGACAGACCTACGAGCAGTACTTC. It translates to CASSPQGQTYEQYF.

The chain recombines TRBV10-1 with TRBJ1-1; D may be TRBD1 (6 bases). CDR3 length: 13 amino acids. Between the trimmed V and J ends, which lost 6 bases and 4 bases, there was a span of 12 bases. Germline CDR1 and CDR2: WNHNN and SYGVQD (reference sequence). The chain's CDR3 is CASSPGGPTEAFF. In nucleotides, the CDR3 is TGCGCCAGCAGCCCCGGGGGGCCCACTGAAGCTTTCTTT.

The chain has TRBV5-5 and TRBJ2-3; TRBD1 agrees at 9 bases. Germline CDR1 SGHKS, CDR2 YYEKEE (reference sequence). The CDR3 spans 16 residues. The V segment lost 0 bases and the J segment 4 bases; nucleotides outside the gene matches: 6. The DNA for the CDR3 is TGTGCCAGCAGCTTGGTATGGACAGGGGTCGCAGATACGCAGTATTTT. This translates into CASSLVWTGVADTQYF.

V is TRBV7-2 and J is TRBJ2-1; 10 nucleotides align to TRBD2. Unmatched junction bases numbered 5, after V lost 5 bases and J lost 4 bases. The germline gives CDR1 SGHTA, CDR2 FQGNSA. The CDR3 loop spans 15 amino acids. CDR3 nucleotides: TGTGCCAGCAGCCCATTTAGCGGGAGGTACAATGAGCAGTTCTTC. The encoded protein is CASSPFSGRYNEQFF.